These 19 T cell receptor beta chains share one sample of origin, sequenced in a study of shared clonotypes between healthy human individuals. The protocol was immunoSEQ multiplex PCR, while the TCRdb copy is restricted to in-frame clones and leaves out a portion. Among approximately 2,000,000 clones listed, 85% to 95% were seen once. Naive-designated CD8 cells lacked CD45RO, were positively enriched for CCR7, and omitted terminally differentiated effector memory CD45RA+ cells. Sample: naive CD8+ T cells from PBMCs. These receptors all stem from a man between 18 and 35 years old in good health. Some clones in this sample may be carry-over from other donors' samples.

This clone is a singleton in its sample. The V gene is TRBV28, the J gene TRBJ2-7; 7 nucleotides agree with TRBD2. With V trimmed by 4 bases and J by 4 bases, 13 bases remained unmatched. Germline V CDR1 and CDR2: MDHEN, SYDVKM. The CDR3 is 16 amino acids. CDR3 amino acids: CASSSSGIPDLYEQYF. The CDR3 DNA is TGTGCCAGCAGTTCCAGCGGGATCCCCGATTTATACGAGCAGTACTTC.

On this clone: This sample includes further DNA sequences coding for the same CDR3. The rearrangement uses TRBV27 and TRBJ2-7; D may be TRBD1 or TRBD2 (5 bases each). With 1 base removed from V and 1 base from J, the gap between germline ends came to 8 bases. Germline V CDR1 and CDR2: MNHEY, SMNVEV (reference sequence). The CDR3 loop spans 14 amino acids. In DNA form, the CDR3 reads TGTGCCAGCAGTTTATTGGGACGGTCCTACGAGCAGTACTTC. It encodes CASSLLGRSYEQYF.

The chain joins TRBV28 to TRBJ2-5; possibly TRBD1 for D (5 bases). V was pared by 0 bases and J by 4 bases, with 12 bases between. Germline assignment: CDR1 MDHEN and CDR2 SYDVKM. The CDR3 spans 15 residues. The chain's CDR3 is CASSLWQGERETQYF. The CDR3 coding sequence is TGTGCCAGCAGTTTATGGCAGGGTGAACGAGAGACCCAGTACTTC.

The V and J genes are TRBV15 and TRBJ1-6; 7 bases are a match to TRBD1. After removal of 4 bases from V and 7 bases from J, the junction contained 10 bases not matched to a gene. Germline V gives CDR1 LNHNV, CDR2 YYDKDF (reference sequence). The CDR3 is 16 residues long. This CDR3 is CATSTYRDRANSPLHF. The DNA for the CDR3 is TGTGCCACCAGCACCTACCGAGACAGGGCCAATTCACCCCTCCACTTT.

The rearrangement uses TRBV10-3 and TRBJ1-4; D is perhaps TRBD1 (5 bases). The CDR3 has 16 amino acids. V lost 2 bases and J 3 bases, leaving 13 bases between the germline ends. Germline lookup yields CDR1 ENHRY and CDR2 SYGVKD. The CDR3 region is CAISEEVGPANEKLFF. The DNA for the CDR3 is TGTGCCATCAGTGAGGAGGTGGGGCCGGCTAATGAAAAACTGTTTTTT.

The CDR3 loop is CASSQDLLAGATDTQYF. CDR3 DNA: TGCGCCAGCAGCCAAGATCTCCTAGCGGGGGCTACAGATACGCAGTATTTT. The chain uses TRBV4-3 and TRBJ2-3, with 10 bases lining up with TRBD2. The length of the CDR3 is 17 residues. The V gene end was trimmed by 0 bases and the J gene end by 3 bases; junction bases not matched to a gene: 6. The germline gives CDR1 LGHNA, CDR2 YSLEER.

The chain couples TRBV7-2 to TRBJ2-2, with D possibly matching TRBD1 (5 bases). The CDR3 has 15 residues. In germline, CDR1 is SGHTA, CDR2 FQGNSA. Trimming stripped 2 bases from V and 4 bases from J, with 11 bases between. The CDR3 here is CASSLQRQGTGELFF. The CDR3 DNA reads as TGTGCCAGCAGCTTACAGAGGCAGGGCACCGGGGAGCTGTTTTTT.

The genes are TRBV28 and TRBJ2-7; 7 bases fit TRBD1. This CDR3 has 13 amino acids. V trimming: 5 bases; J trimming: 2 bases; junction bases outside the gene matches: 3. In germline, CDR1 is MDHEN, CDR2 SYDVKM. The CDR3 DNA sequence: TGTGCCAGCAGTCGGGACAGTCCCTACGAGCAGTACTTC. The encoded protein is CASSRDSPYEQYF.

Note on this clone: The same CDR3 can be traced to other DNA sequences in this sample. The chain carries TRBV27 and TRBJ2-7; D is perhaps TRBD1 (5 bases). The CDR3 consists of 13 residues. Looked up from germline, CDR1 is MNHEY and CDR2 is SMNVEV (reference sequence). V lost 2 bases and J lost 2, with 7 bases in between. In DNA, the CDR3 is TGTGCCAGCAGTTTAGACAGAACCTACGAGCAGTACTTC. Encoded protein: CASSLDRTYEQYF.

This clone showed up just once. This rearrangement joins TRBV27 to TRBJ2-7; 7 nucleotides align to TRBD2. Germline V CDR1 and CDR2: MNHEY, SMNVEV (reference sequence). J gave up 6 bases and V 7 bases, and 6 bases lay outside the gene matches. This CDR3 spans 12 amino acids. CDR3 DNA sequence: TGTGCCAGCACTAATTCGGGGGGCGAGCAGTACTTC. It encodes CASTNSGGEQYF.

This sequence joins TRBV11-2 and TRBJ2-1, with a weak D call TRBD1 (6 bases). V was clipped by 7 bases and J by 1 base, with 14 bases between them. There are 15 residues in the CDR3. The germline CDR1 and CDR2 sequences are SGHAT and FQNNGV. CDR3 amino acids: CASKPNRESYNEQFF. CDR3 DNA: TGTGCCAGCAAACCCAACAGGGAGTCCTACAATGAGCAGTTCTTC.

Comments on this clone: The same CDR3 can be traced to other DNA sequences in this sample. The chain is built from TRBV29-1 and TRBJ2-1; 12 bases align to TRBD2. CDR3 length: 15 amino acids. V trimming: 3 bases; J trimming: 0 bases; junction bases outside the gene matches: 0. From germline, CDR1 is SQVTM and CDR2 ANQGSEA. The CDR3 coding sequence is TGCAGCGTTGAGACTAGCGGGAGCTCCTACAATGAGCAGTTCTTC. This translates into CSVETSGSSYNEQFF.

Concerning this clone: Other DNA sequences within the sample encode an identical CDR3. The chain has TRBV5-1 and TRBJ1-1, with D unclear. CDR1 is SGHRS and CDR2 is YFSETQ in the germline V gene. The CDR3 sequence is 14 residues long. Deletions cut 0 bases from V and 4 bases from J, with 10 bases between. The CDR3 nucleotides read TGCGCCAGCAGCTTGGAGCGGGGAGGCACTGAAGCTTTCTTT. This gives the protein CASSLERGGTEAFF.

V usage is TRBV5-1 and J usage is TRBJ2-3; the D call may be TRBD1 or TRBD2 (5 bases each). With 1 base removed from V and 4 bases from J, the gap between germline ends came to 10 bases. The CDR3 contains 14 residues. The germline V gene has CDR1 SGHRS and CDR2 YFSETQ. CDR3: CASSLFGDPDTQYF. In nucleotides, the CDR3 is TGCGCCAGCAGCTTGTTTGGGGACCCAGATACGCAGTATTTT.

The genes are TRBV2 and TRBJ2-3; 14 bases map to TRBD2. From germline, CDR1 is SNHLY and CDR2 FYNNEI. CDR3 length: 18 residues. J lost 2 bases, V lost 3 bases, and 7 bases had no gene match. The CDR3 loop is CASSEWRLAGGYTDTQYF. The CDR3 coding sequence is TGTGCCAGCAGTGAGTGGCGACTAGCGGGAGGGTACACAGATACGCAGTATTTT.

The chain uses TRBV30 and TRBJ2-5; 7 bases map to TRBD1. The V gene end was trimmed by 2 bases and the J gene end by 5 bases; junction bases not matched to a gene: 8. The germline CDR1 and CDR2 sequences are GTSNPN and SVGIG (reference sequence). The CDR3 covers 14 residues. The DNA of the CDR3 is TGTGCCTGGAGTTTTAACAGGGGCCACGAGACCCAGTACTTC. Protein sequence: CAWSFNRGHETQYF.

The chain links TRBV28 to TRBJ1-2; 10 nucleotides agree with TRBD1. The junction had 10 bases not matched to a gene; V was cut back by 8 bases and J by 4 bases. Germline V gene sequence: CDR1 MDHEN, CDR2 SYDVKM. This CDR3 is built from 15 residues. The CDR3 sequence is CASGSGTGVGYGYTF. DNA of the CDR3: TGTGCCAGCGGTTCCGGGACAGGGGTAGGCTATGGCTACACCTTC.

A single count supports this clone. The rearrangement links TRBV6-1 to TRBJ2-1, with D unclear. Germline CDR1 MNHNS, CDR2 SASEGT. Deletions cut 1 base from V and 3 bases from J, with 10 bases between. CDR3 length: 15 residues. The CDR3 protein is CASSEDYSLYNEQFF. In DNA form, the CDR3 reads TGTGCCAGCAGTGAAGACTACTCCCTCTACAATGAGCAGTTCTTC.

Remarks on this clone: This specimen includes other DNA sequences encoding the same CDR3. The genes are TRBV9 and TRBJ2-3; TRBD2 matches 11 bases. J gave up 0 bases and V 3 bases, and 3 bases lay outside the gene matches. Germline-derived CDR1 and CDR2 are SGDLS and YYNGEE. This CDR3 comprises 16 residues. CDR3 nucleotides: TGTGCCAGCAGCGCGGGACTAGCGGTGAGCACAGATACGCAGTATTTT. Its protein is CASSAGLAVSTDTQYF.